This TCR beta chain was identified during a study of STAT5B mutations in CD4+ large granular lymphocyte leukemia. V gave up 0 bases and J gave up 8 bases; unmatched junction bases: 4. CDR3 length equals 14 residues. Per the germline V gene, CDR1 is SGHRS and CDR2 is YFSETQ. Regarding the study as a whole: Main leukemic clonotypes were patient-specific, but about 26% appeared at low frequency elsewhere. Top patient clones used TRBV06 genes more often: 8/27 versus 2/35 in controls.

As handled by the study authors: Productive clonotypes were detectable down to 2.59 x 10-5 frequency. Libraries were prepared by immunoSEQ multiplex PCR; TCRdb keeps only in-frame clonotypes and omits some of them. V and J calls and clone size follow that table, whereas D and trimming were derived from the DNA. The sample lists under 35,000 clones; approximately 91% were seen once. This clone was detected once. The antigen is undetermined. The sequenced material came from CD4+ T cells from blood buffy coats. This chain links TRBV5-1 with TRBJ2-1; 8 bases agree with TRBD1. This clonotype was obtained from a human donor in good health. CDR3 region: CASSLGQGWDEQFF. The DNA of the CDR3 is TGCGCCAGCAGCTTGGGACAGGGGTGGGATGAGCAGTTCTTC.